Listed below are T cell receptor beta chains from one sample, sequenced in a study of blood T cell repertoires in COVID-19. Assay used: immunoSEQ multiplex PCR; TCRdb lists only in-frame clones, some missing. The table shows fewer than 300,000 clones, with 90% to 95% occurring only once. The sequenced sample was peripheral blood. All receptors come from a woman in her twenties or thirties with COVID-19, enrolled during active disease. The CDR3 runs from the conserved cysteine through the conserved F or W. Fields, in order: clone size, CDR3 length, D gene, J gene, V gene, CDR3 protein, CDR3 DNA. D genes are given only for firm matches. Clone size is stated in some rows and not others, as once, few, many or a class when expanded.

clone size: .
CDR3 length: 15
D gene: TRBD2
J gene: TRBJ2-7
V gene: TRBV2
CDR3 protein: CASSVKRGGSYEQYF
CDR3 DNA: TGTGCCAGCAGTGTTAAGCGGGGGGGATCCTACGAGCAGTACTTC

clone size: .
CDR3 length: 13
D gene: TRBD1
J gene: TRBJ1-5
V gene: TRBV10-3
CDR3 protein: CATLDRPNQPQHF
CDR3 DNA: TGTGCCACGCTGGACAGGCCCAATCAGCCCCAGCATTTT

clone size: .
CDR3 length: 15
D gene: .
J gene: TRBJ2-6
V gene: TRBV28
CDR3 protein: CASRSGFSGANVLTF
CDR3 DNA: TGTGCCAGCAGATCGGGGTTCTCTGGGGCCAACGTCCTGACTTTC

clone size: .
CDR3 length: 13
D gene: .
J gene: TRBJ1-3
V gene: TRBV2
CDR3 protein: CASSEEQGNTIYF
CDR3 DNA: TGTGCCAGCAGTGAAGAACAGGGAAACACCATATATTTT

clone size: .
CDR3 length: 13
D gene: .
J gene: TRBJ2-5
V gene: TRBV7-9
CDR3 protein: CASSPPTEETQYF
CDR3 DNA: TGTGCCAGCAGCCCTCCGACAGAAGAGACCCAGTACTTC

clone size: .
CDR3 length: 14
D gene: .
J gene: TRBJ1-1
V gene: TRBV6-1
CDR3 protein: CASSEWAVNTEAFF
CDR3 DNA: TGTGCCAGCAGTGAATGGGCTGTGAACACTGAAGCTTTCTTT

clone size: .
CDR3 length: 12
D gene: TRBD2
J gene: TRBJ2-1
V gene: TRBV30
CDR3 protein: CAWTSGSGEQFF
CDR3 DNA: TGTGCCTGGACTAGCGGGAGCGGGGAGCAGTTCTTC

clone size: .
CDR3 length: 14
D gene: .
J gene: TRBJ1-1
V gene: TRBV28
CDR3 protein: CASSLLRREGEAFF
CDR3 DNA: TGTGCCAGCAGTTTATTAAGGCGGGAGGGTGAAGCTTTCTTT

clone size: .
CDR3 length: 16
D gene: .
J gene: TRBJ1-1
V gene: TRBV4-2
CDR3 protein: CASSQETGPTNTEAFF
CDR3 DNA: TGTGCCAGCAGCCAAGAGACAGGACCGACGAACACTGAAGCTTTCTTT

clone size: .
CDR3 length: 15
D gene: .
J gene: TRBJ2-2
V gene: TRBV7-3
CDR3 protein: CASSSDGINTGELFF
CDR3 DNA: TGTGCCAGCAGCTCGGACGGGATTAACACCGGGGAGCTGTTTTTT

clone size: .
CDR3 length: 16
D gene: TRBD1
J gene: TRBJ2-3
V gene: TRBV7-9
CDR3 protein: CASSPPDQGVPDTQYF
CDR3 DNA: TGTGCCAGCAGCCCTCCGGACCAGGGGGTGCCAGATACGCAGTATTTT

clone size: .
CDR3 length: 17
D gene: .
J gene: TRBJ1-2
V gene: TRBV19
CDR3 protein: CASSDSIVGPVLYGYTF
CDR3 DNA: TGTGCCAGTAGTGACAGTATTGTGGGGCCAGTTCTCTATGGCTACACCTTC

clone size: .
CDR3 length: 14
D gene: TRBD2
J gene: TRBJ2-1
V gene: TRBV30
CDR3 protein: CACAGTTKSNEQFF
CDR3 DNA: TGTGCCTGTGCGGGGACTACCAAATCCAATGAGCAGTTCTTC

clone size: .
CDR3 length: 16
D gene: TRBD2
J gene: TRBJ2-7
V gene: TRBV10-3
CDR3 protein: CAISSIGTSGSGEQYF
CDR3 DNA: TGTGCCATCAGTTCTATCGGGACTAGCGGGAGCGGTGAGCAGTACTTC

clone size: .
CDR3 length: 15
D gene: .
J gene: TRBJ2-2
V gene: TRBV5-4
CDR3 protein: CASSLATTNTGELFF
CDR3 DNA: TGTGCCAGCAGCTTGGCCACAACAAACACCGGGGAGCTGTTTTTT

clone size: many
CDR3 length: 15
D gene: TRBD1
J gene: TRBJ1-2
V gene: TRBV11-2
CDR3 protein: CASSPVRGRDYGYTF
CDR3 DNA: TGTGCCAGCAGCCCCGTCAGGGGGCGCGACTATGGCTACACCTTC

clone size: .
CDR3 length: 15
D gene: .
J gene: TRBJ1-2
V gene: TRBV5-1
CDR3 protein: CASSATGPANYGYTF
CDR3 DNA: TGCGCCAGCAGCGCCACAGGTCCAGCTAACTATGGCTACACCTTC

clone size: .
CDR3 length: 12
D gene: .
J gene: TRBJ2-7
V gene: TRBV5-1
CDR3 protein: CASSLDRSEQYF
CDR3 DNA: TGCGCCAGCAGCTTGGACAGATCCGAGCAGTACTTC

clone size: .
CDR3 length: 14
D gene: .
J gene: TRBJ1-2
V gene: TRBV7-9
CDR3 protein: CASSLMGRQMGYTF
CDR3 DNA: TGTGCCAGCAGCCTAATGGGGCGGCAGATGGGCTACACCTTC

clone size: .
CDR3 length: 14
D gene: .
J gene: TRBJ2-7
V gene: TRBV19
CDR3 protein: CASSLEGPSYEQYF
CDR3 DNA: TGTGCCAGTAGTTTGGAGGGACCCTCCTACGAGCAGTACTTC

clone size: .
CDR3 length: 15
D gene: .
J gene: TRBJ1-5
V gene: TRBV19
CDR3 protein: CASSMMWDSNQPQHF
CDR3 DNA: TGTGCCAGTAGTATGATGTGGGACTCTAATCAGCCCCAGCATTTT

clone size: .
CDR3 length: 16
D gene: TRBD1
J gene: TRBJ1-2
V gene: TRBV5-5
CDR3 protein: CASSTPGTDFNYGYTF
CDR3 DNA: TGTGCCAGCAGCACACCCGGGACAGATTTTAACTATGGCTACACCTTC

clone size: .
CDR3 length: 13
D gene: TRBD1
J gene: TRBJ1-1
V gene: TRBV30
CDR3 protein: CAWSAGTVTEAFF
CDR3 DNA: TGTGCCTGGAGTGCCGGGACAGTCACTGAAGCTTTCTTT

clone size: .
CDR3 length: 11
D gene: .
J gene: TRBJ2-7
V gene: TRBV5-1
CDR3 protein: CASGLGGEQYF
CDR3 DNA: TGCGCCAGCGGACTGGGGGGCGAGCAGTACTTC

clone size: once
CDR3 length: 15
D gene: TRBD1
J gene: TRBJ1-1
V gene: TRBV12-5
CDR3 protein: CASGIHDRGGTEAFF
CDR3 DNA: TGTGCTAGTGGTATTCACGACAGGGGTGGCACTGAAGCTTTCTTT

clone size: .
CDR3 length: 16
D gene: TRBD2
J gene: TRBJ2-1
V gene: TRBV7-3
CDR3 protein: CASSLRSGSVYNEQFF
CDR3 DNA: TGTGCCAGCAGCTTACGTAGCGGGAGTGTGTACAATGAGCAGTTCTTC

clone size: .
CDR3 length: 14
D gene: .
J gene: TRBJ2-7
V gene: TRBV3-1/TRBV3-2
CDR3 protein: CASSQELTRYEQYF
CDR3 DNA: TGTGCCAGCAGCCAAGAACTCACCCGCTACGAGCAGTACTTC

clone size: .
CDR3 length: 14
D gene: TRBD1
J gene: TRBJ1-2
V gene: TRBV20-1
CDR3 protein: CSASRGHLSYGYTF
CDR3 DNA: TGCAGTGCTAGTAGGGGGCATCTATCCTATGGCTACACCTTC

clone size: .
CDR3 length: 16
D gene: TRBD2
J gene: TRBJ2-3
V gene: TRBV7-2
CDR3 protein: CASSPVLAGGTDTQYF
CDR3 DNA: TGTGCCAGCAGCCCAGTACTAGCGGGAGGCACAGATACGCAGTATTTT

clone size: .
CDR3 length: 13
D gene: .
J gene: TRBJ2-1
V gene: TRBV5-5
CDR3 protein: CASSLGADNEQFF
CDR3 DNA: TGTGCCAGCAGCTTGGGAGCGGACAATGAGCAGTTCTTC

clone size: once
CDR3 length: 15
D gene: TRBD2
J gene: TRBJ2-7
V gene: TRBV24-1
CDR3 protein: CATSDFSGGTYEQYF
CDR3 DNA: TGTGCCACCAGTGATTTTTCCGGGGGGACCTACGAGCAGTACTTC

clone size: .
CDR3 length: 16
D gene: TRBD1
J gene: TRBJ1-1
V gene: TRBV27
CDR3 protein: CASSPGTGGSFAEAFF
CDR3 DNA: TGTGCCAGCAGTCCGGGGACAGGGGGGTCTTTCGCTGAAGCTTTCTTT

clone size: .
CDR3 length: 19
D gene: TRBD1
J gene: TRBJ2-1
V gene: TRBV18
CDR3 protein: CASSPVPPSGTGYIVEQFF
CDR3 DNA: TGTGCCAGCTCACCGGTCCCTCCCTCCGGGACAGGGTATATAGTTGAGCAGTTCTTC

clone size: .
CDR3 length: 13
D gene: .
J gene: TRBJ1-1
V gene: TRBV6-5
CDR3 protein: CASSNQGGTEAFF
CDR3 DNA: TGTGCCAGCAGTAACCAGGGTGGTACTGAAGCTTTCTTT

clone size: .
CDR3 length: 16
D gene: TRBD1
J gene: TRBJ1-6
V gene: TRBV5-1
CDR3 protein: CASSLSIRQGNSPLHF
CDR3 DNA: TGCGCCAGCAGCTTGTCGATTAGACAGGGAAATTCACCCCTCCACTTT

clone size: .
CDR3 length: 16
D gene: TRBD2
J gene: TRBJ2-3
V gene: TRBV4-2
CDR3 protein: CASSGRGRGEADTQYF
CDR3 DNA: TGTGCCAGCTCCGGGCGCGGGAGGGGGGAGGCAGATACGCAGTATTTT

clone size: .
CDR3 length: 16
D gene: TRBD2
J gene: TRBJ2-7
V gene: TRBV11-1
CDR3 protein: CASSPGTSENSYEQYF
CDR3 DNA: TGTGCCAGCAGCCCCGGGACTAGCGAAAACTCCTACGAGCAGTACTTC

clone size: .
CDR3 length: 12
D gene: .
J gene: TRBJ1-1
V gene: TRBV6-5
CDR3 protein: CASGGGRREAFF
CDR3 DNA: TGTGCCAGCGGGGGGGGGCGGCGTGAAGCTTTCTTT

clone size: .
CDR3 length: 13
D gene: TRBD2
J gene: TRBJ2-1
V gene: TRBV30
CDR3 protein: CAWVPGGYNEQFF
CDR3 DNA: TGTGCCTGGGTCCCGGGAGGTTATAATGAGCAGTTCTTC